Below, 29 T cell receptor beta chains from the same sample are listed, as sequenced in a study of blood T cell repertoires in COVID-19. Here immunoSEQ multiplex PCR was the method, and the copy in TCRdb shows in-frame clones only, minus some. The table shows tens of thousands of clones, with around 86% occurring only once. The sequencing sample was made of peripheral blood. Receptors originate from a woman in her sixties with acute or convalescent COVID-19.

This clone was seen more than once but under ten times. The chain carries TRBV5-1 and TRBJ2-2; possibly TRBD1 for D (5 bases). CDR3 length: 18 amino acids. V gave up 3 bases and J gave up 0 bases, with 18 bases separating them. Per the germline V gene, CDR1 is SGHRS and CDR2 is YFSETQ. CDR3: CASSWGSAFYSNTGELFF. In DNA, the CDR3 is TGCGCCAGCAGCTGGGGCAGCGCCTTTTATTCGAACACCGGGGAGCTGTTTTTT.

This chain connects TRBV7-2 to TRBJ2-3; the match to TRBD2 covers 8 bases. Per the germline V gene, CDR1 is SGHTA and CDR2 is FQGNSA. CDR3 length: 14 amino acids. The V and J ends lost 8 bases and 6 bases, in that order; junction bases with no gene match: 10. The CDR3 DNA follows: TGTGCCAGCCCGAGTACGGGAGGGATGGATACGCAGTATTTT. Amino acids: CASPSTGGMDTQYF.

The genes are TRBV6-2 or TRBV6-3 and TRBJ2-7; 10 bases agree with TRBD1. Germline CDR1 MNHEY, CDR2 SVGEGT. V lost 5 bases and J lost 3; bases outside the gene matches: 7. This CDR3 contains 15 residues. The DNA for the CDR3 is TGTGCCAGCAGTAAAACGGGACAGGGGAACTACGAGCAGTACTTC. Its protein product is CASSKTGQGNYEQYF.

This clone was detected only once. The chain carries TRBV2 and TRBJ1-3; a possible D gene is TRBD1 (5 bases). CDR3 length: 14 amino acids. V was shortened by 5 bases and J by 0 bases, with 8 bases between the two germline ends. CDR1 and CDR2 (germline): SNHLY, FYNNEI. DNA for the CDR3: TGTGCCAGCAGTAGACAGAGCTCTGGAAACACCATATATTTT. The encoded protein is CASSRQSSGNTIYF.

The V call is TRBV11-2, the J call TRBJ2-7; D perhaps matches TRBD2 (6 bases). CDR3 length: 14 amino acids. Germline values: CDR1 SGHAT, CDR2 FQNNGV. V lost 1 base and J 1 base, leaving 8 bases between the germline ends. CDR3 in DNA: TGTGCCAGCAGCTTAGTGGGACTTTCCTACGAGCAGTACTTC. This codes for CASSLVGLSYEQYF.

The chain combines TRBV15 with TRBJ2-3; the D gene is possibly TRBD2 (6 bases). The CDR3 has 15 residues. Germline V lookup: CDR1 LNHNV, CDR2 YYDKDF (reference sequence). V dropped 1 base and J dropped 1 base, with 9 bases sitting between them. CDR3 loop: CATSRGSSGTDTQYF. CDR3 in DNA: TGTGCCACCAGCAGAGGCTCTAGCGGCACAGATACGCAGTATTTT.

The chain joins TRBV7-9 to TRBJ2-1; 14 nucleotides match TRBD2. The CDR3 loop spans 16 amino acids. The ends lost 5 bases at V and 9 bases at J; junction bases unmatched: 9. CDR1 is SEHNR and CDR2 is FQNEAQ in the germline V gene (reference sequence). DNA of the CDR3: TGTGCCAGCAGCCTCGGAGGGACTAGCGGGAGTGTTGAGCAGTTCTTC. Translated, it gives CASSLGGTSGSVEQFF. The variable domain in full, completed from reference TRBV7-9 and TRBJ2-1, reads DTGVSQNPRHKITKRGQNVTFRCDPISEHNRLYWYRQTLGQGPEFLTYFQNEAQLEKSRLLSDRFSAERPKGSFSTLEIQRTEQGDSAMYLCASSLGGTSGSVEQFFGPGTRLTVL.

The chain is built from TRBV10-1 and TRBJ2-1; 15 nucleotides line up with TRBD2. The V segment lost 6 bases and the J segment 4 bases; nucleotides outside the gene matches: 4. Germline values: CDR1 WNHNN, CDR2 SYGVQD (reference sequence). The CDR3 spans 16 residues. The CDR3 reads CASSGGLAGGYNEQFF. The CDR3 coding sequence is TGCGCCAGCAGCGGGGGACTAGCGGGAGGATACAATGAGCAGTTCTTC.

The chain uses TRBV7-2 and TRBJ1-2; the D gene is possibly TRBD1 (5 bases). The germline CDR1 and CDR2 sequences are SGHTA and FQGNSA. V was clipped by 3 bases and J by 2 bases, with 22 bases between them. The CDR3 totals 18 residues. The DNA for the CDR3 is TGTGCCAGCAGCTTCGTGGGGGGGAGTTTAGATGAGAACTATGGCTACACCTTC. This encodes CASSFVGGSLDENYGYTF.

This clone was counted only a few times. The chain links TRBV4-2 to TRBJ1-5, with 8 bases matching TRBD1. The junction had 6 bases not matched to a gene; V was cut back by 0 bases and J by 5 bases. Germline V gives CDR1 LGHNA, CDR2 YNFKEQ. The CDR3 runs to 16 residues. In DNA, the CDR3 is TGTGCCAGCAGCCAAGATGGACAGGGAATTTATCAGCCCCAGCATTTT. It is translated as CASSQDGQGIYQPQHF.

V and J are TRBV14 and TRBJ1-2; D is unresolved. Trimming removed 4 bases from V and 3 bases from J, with 18 bases in between. The CDR3 loop spans 16 amino acids. Looked up from germline, CDR1 is SGHDN and CDR2 is FVKESK. This CDR3 reads CASSPLVVGGYYGYTF. In DNA form, the CDR3 reads TGTGCCAGCAGCCCACTAGTTGTCGGCGGGTACTATGGCTACACCTTC.

The chain employs TRBV5-1 and TRBJ1-1; 8 bases fit TRBD1. Germline V CDR1 and CDR2: SGHRS, YFSETQ. V lost 1 base and J lost 4; bases outside the gene matches: 3. The CDR3 is made up of 14 amino acids. The CDR3: CASSLTTGGTEAFF. CDR3 nucleotides: TGCGCCAGCAGCTTGACCACAGGGGGCACTGAAGCTTTCTTT.

The gene calls are TRBV6-1 and TRBJ1-5, with 9 bases matching TRBD1. The V and J ends lost 1 base and 2 bases, in that order; junction bases with no gene match: 3. This CDR3 region has 16 residues. The germline V gene encodes CDR1 MNHNS and CDR2 SASEGT. CDR3 region: CASSEVRDRGNQPQHF. As DNA, the CDR3 is TGTGCCAGCAGTGAAGTTCGGGACAGGGGCAATCAGCCCCAGCATTTT.

The chain has TRBV18 and TRBJ1-6, with D maybe TRBD1 (5 bases). Between the trimmed V and J ends, which lost 4 bases and 7 bases, there was a span of 35 bases. In germline, CDR1 is KGHSH, CDR2 LQKENI. CDR3 length equals 22 residues. CDR3 amino acids: CASSQKQDIGRTQPGGNSPLHF. The CDR3 bases are TGTGCCAGCTCACAAAAACAGGATATCGGGAGGACCCAACCTGGTGGGAATTCACCCCTCCACTTT.

This chain connects TRBV28 to TRBJ1-5; D might be TRBD1 (5 bases). Germline V gene sequence: CDR1 MDHEN, CDR2 SYDVKM. This CDR3 has 13 residues. Trimming left V 10 bases short and J 4 bases short, with 14 bases between. CDR3 DNA: TGTGCCACCCACGGGGGTCTTAATCAGCCCCAGCATTTT. Residues: CATHGGLNQPQHF.

The V and J genes are TRBV19 and TRBJ2-1; no clear D. Trimming cost V 4 bases and J 9 bases, with 16 bases left between them. CDR1 is LNHDA, CDR2 SQIVND, per germline (reference sequence). The CDR3 sequence is 14 residues long. Here the CDR3 DNA reads TGTGCCAGTAGTACCGTCCGGGTACACGCTGAGCAGTTCTTC. Protein product: CASSTVRVHAEQFF.

The sample holds a few counts of this clone. The rearrangement uses TRBV7-7 and TRBJ2-1; the D is unclear. The CDR3 has 15 amino acids. Germline V lookup: CDR1 SSHAT, CDR2 FNYEAQ (reference sequence). V lost 5 bases, J lost 5 bases, and 16 bases lay in between. The CDR3 region has the DNA TGTGCCAGCAGCGAAAACGGTCTCCCAAACAATGAGCAGTTCTTC. Translating gives CASSENGLPNNEQFF.

This clone was recorded a few times. J is TRBJ1-2 and V is TRBV10-3, with 8 bases identical to TRBD1. J lost 4 bases, V lost 0 bases, and 7 bases had no gene match. This CDR3 has 16 amino acids. Germline V gene data show CDR1 as ENHRY and CDR2 as SYGVKD. CDR3 nucleotides: TGTGCCATCAGTGAGTCGATATCACAGGGGGGCTATGGCTACACCTTC. This codes for CAISESISQGGYGYTF.

The chain combines TRBV7-9 with TRBJ1-6, with D perhaps matching TRBD1 (6 bases). The V gene's germline CDR1 is SEHNR and CDR2 FQNEAQ (reference sequence). There are 12 residues in the CDR3. Trimming left V 5 bases short and J 12 bases short, with 11 bases between. The CDR3 DNA is TGTGCCAGCAGCGTGCTACAGGGACCCCTCCACTTT. Translation gives CASSVLQGPLHF.

In its sample, this clone was seen a few times. The rearrangement links TRBV10-1 to TRBJ2-7; possibly TRBD2 for D (5 bases). The CDR3 sequence is 13 residues long. V gave up 8 bases and J gave up 0 bases, with 11 bases separating them. Germline lookup yields CDR1 WNHNN and CDR2 SYGVQD (reference sequence). In DNA form, the CDR3 reads TGCGCCAGCGGCCCCGGGAACTCCTACGAGCAGTACTTC. Translation gives CASGPGNSYEQYF.

The chain is built from TRBV19 and TRBJ1-1; 10 nucleotides match TRBD1. V trimming: 5 bases; J trimming: 5 bases; junction bases outside the gene matches: 5. The CDR3 contains 14 residues. Germline CDR1 LNHDA, CDR2 SQIVND (reference sequence). The CDR3 region is CASSVTGGLTEAFF. The CDR3 bases are TGTGCCAGTAGTGTGACAGGGGGCTTGACTGAAGCTTTCTTT.

The V and J genes are TRBV6-5 and TRBJ2-2; the D gene is possibly TRBD2 (7 bases). CDR1 and CDR2 (germline): MNHEY, SVGAGI. The CDR3 loop spans 14 amino acids. V was shortened by 11 bases and J by 6 bases, with 19 bases between the two germline ends. The CDR3 DNA follows: TGTGCCTCTTCTAGCGGAGGGGGACCCGGGGAGCTGTTTTTT. Translated, it gives CASSSGGGPGELFF.

This chain joins TRBV21-1 and TRBJ1-5; TRBD1 is taken as the D call from the table, unchecked against the DNA. TRBV21-1 is termed a pseudogene. The CDR3 contains 21 residues. The DNA for the CDR3 is TGTGCCAGCAGCAAGGTCCCGGTATGGGGCCGACGGAATTATAGCAATCAGCCCCAGCATTTT. Amino acid sequence: CASSKVPVWGRRNYSNQPQHF.

The chain carries TRBV19 and TRBJ1-4, with D maybe TRBD1 (6 bases). Looked up from germline, CDR1 is LNHDA and CDR2 is SQIVND (reference sequence). The CDR3 loop spans 15 amino acids. The germline V and J ends were trimmed by 7 bases and 4 bases, with 16 bases remaining between them. The DNA for the CDR3 is TGTGCCAGTACCCAACGGACAGAAAATAATGAAAAACTGTTTTTT. Its translation is CASTQRTENNEKLFF.

The chain combines TRBV27 with TRBJ1-2, with D possibly being TRBD1 (5 bases). The V end lost 4 bases, the J end lost 3 bases, and 15 bases lay between the germline ends. CDR1 MNHEY and CDR2 SMNVEV come from the germline V gene (reference sequence). CDR3 length equals 15 residues. CDR3 sequence reads: CASSYGAGIDYGYTF. CDR3 bases: TGTGCCAGCAGTTATGGGGCAGGGATCGACTATGGCTACACCTTC.

The V gene is TRBV7-2, the J gene TRBJ1-4; no firm D call. The CDR3 is 15 residues long. CDR1 is SGHTA, CDR2 FQGNSA, per germline. V lost 5 bases to trimming and J lost 5 bases, with 15 bases between them. CDR3 DNA: TGTGCCAGCAGCCCTAGCTCTCAGAAAAATGAAAAACTGTTTTTT. This gives the protein CASSPSSQKNEKLFF.

The chain combines TRBV28 with TRBJ2-7; a possible D gene is TRBD1 (6 bases). Germline V gene lookup returns CDR1 MDHEN and CDR2 SYDVKM. V was pared by 4 bases and J by 5 bases, with 12 bases between. The CDR3 consists of 13 residues. The CDR3 is CASSSNRVHEQYF. DNA of the CDR3: TGTGCCAGCAGTTCGAACAGGGTTCACGAGCAGTACTTC.

V gene TRBV5-1 combines with J gene TRBJ2-5, with TRBD1 matching 9 bases. The CDR3 sequence is 15 residues long. Trimming took 0 bases from V and 5 from J; bases not matched to a gene: 5. The germline V gene encodes CDR1 SGHRS and CDR2 YFSETQ. The CDR3 DNA is TGCGCCAGCAGCTTGGGGGACAGGGCGTTGGAGACCCAGTACTTC. Protein: CASSLGDRALETQYF.

This chain joins TRBV5-1 and TRBJ1-5; 7 bases agree with TRBD1. Germline values: CDR1 SGHRS, CDR2 YFSETQ. The CDR3 length is 15 residues. V dropped 0 bases and J dropped 3; count of bases not matched to a gene: 3. The CDR3 is CASSLDGTANQPQHF. The CDR3 DNA reads TGCGCCAGCAGCTTGGACGGGACAGCCAATCAGCCCCAGCATTTT. Drawing the rest from reference TRBV5-1 and TRBJ1-5, the complete variable domain is KAGVTQTPRYLIKTRGQQVTLSCSPISGHRSVSWYQQTPGQGLQFLFEYFSETQRNKGNFPGRFSGRQFSNSRSEMNVSTLELGDSALYLCASSLDGTANQPQHFGDGTRLSIL.